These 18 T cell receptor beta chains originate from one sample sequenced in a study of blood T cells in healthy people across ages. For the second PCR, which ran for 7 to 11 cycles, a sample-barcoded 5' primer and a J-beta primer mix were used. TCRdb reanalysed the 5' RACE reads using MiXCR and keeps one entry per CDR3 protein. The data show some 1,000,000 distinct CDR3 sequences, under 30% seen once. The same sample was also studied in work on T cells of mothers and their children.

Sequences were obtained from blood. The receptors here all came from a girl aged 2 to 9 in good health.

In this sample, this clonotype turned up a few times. The chain's CDR3 is CATSSLVDRGSYNSPLHF. CDR3 in DNA: TGTGCCACCAGCAGCTTGGTCGACAGGGGCTCCTATAATTCACCCCTCCACTTT. The chain joins TRBV15 to TRBJ1-6; 8 bases are shared with TRBD1. Unmatched junction bases numbered 7, after V lost 3 bases and J lost 0 bases. The CDR3 covers 18 residues. Per the germline V gene, CDR1 is LNHNV and CDR2 is YYDKDF (reference sequence).

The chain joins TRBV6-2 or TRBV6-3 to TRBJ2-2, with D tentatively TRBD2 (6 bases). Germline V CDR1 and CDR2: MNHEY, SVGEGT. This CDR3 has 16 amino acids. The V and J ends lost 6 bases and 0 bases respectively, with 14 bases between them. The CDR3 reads CASSRTISSNTGELFF. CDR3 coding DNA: TGTGCCAGCAGCAGGACTATTAGCTCGAACACCGGGGAGCTGTTTTTT.

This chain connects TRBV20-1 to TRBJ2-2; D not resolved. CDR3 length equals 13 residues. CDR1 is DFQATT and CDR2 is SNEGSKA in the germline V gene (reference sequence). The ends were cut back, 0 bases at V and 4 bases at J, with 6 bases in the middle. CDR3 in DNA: TGCAGTGCTAGAGATCGAGGCACCGGGGAGCTGTTTTTT. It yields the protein CSARDRGTGELFF.

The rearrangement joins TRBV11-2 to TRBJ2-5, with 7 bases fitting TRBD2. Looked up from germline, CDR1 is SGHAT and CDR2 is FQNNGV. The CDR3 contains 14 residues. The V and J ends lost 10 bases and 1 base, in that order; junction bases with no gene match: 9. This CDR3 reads CATREALIQETQYF. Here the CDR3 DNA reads TGTGCCACCCGGGAGGCTTTAATCCAAGAGACCCAGTACTTC.

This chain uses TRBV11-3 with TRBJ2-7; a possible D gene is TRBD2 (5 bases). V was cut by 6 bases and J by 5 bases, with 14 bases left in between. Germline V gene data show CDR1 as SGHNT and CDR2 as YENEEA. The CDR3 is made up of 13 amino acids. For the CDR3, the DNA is TGTGCCAGCAGTAGGACTGGATCCGACGAGCAGTACTTC. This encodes CASSRTGSDEQYF. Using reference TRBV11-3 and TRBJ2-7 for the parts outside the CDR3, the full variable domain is EAGVVQSPRYKIIEKKQPVAFWCNPISGHNTLYWYLQNLGQGPELLIRYENEEAVDDSQLPKDRFSAERLKGVDSTLKIQPAELGDSAVYLCASSRTGSDEQYFGPGTRLTVT.

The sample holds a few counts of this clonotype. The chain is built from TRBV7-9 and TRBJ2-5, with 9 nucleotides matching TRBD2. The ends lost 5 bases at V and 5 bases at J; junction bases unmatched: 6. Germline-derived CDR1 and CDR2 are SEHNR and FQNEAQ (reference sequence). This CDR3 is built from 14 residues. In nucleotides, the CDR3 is TGTGCCAGCAGCCCTGCGGGGGGGCCTGAGACCCAGTACTTC. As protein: CASSPAGGPETQYF. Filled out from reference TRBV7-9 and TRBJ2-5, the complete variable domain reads DTGVSQNPRHKITKRGQNVTFRCDPISEHNRLYWYRQTLGQGPEFLTYFQNEAQLEKSRLLSDRFSAERPKGSFSTLEIQRTEQGDSAMYLCASSPAGGPETQYFGPGTRLLVL.

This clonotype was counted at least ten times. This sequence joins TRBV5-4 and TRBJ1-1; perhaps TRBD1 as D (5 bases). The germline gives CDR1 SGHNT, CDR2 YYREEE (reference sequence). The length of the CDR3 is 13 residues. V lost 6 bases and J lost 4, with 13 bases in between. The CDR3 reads CASTSPGGTEAFF. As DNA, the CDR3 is TGTGCCAGCACGTCGCCCGGGGGCACTGAAGCTTTCTTT.

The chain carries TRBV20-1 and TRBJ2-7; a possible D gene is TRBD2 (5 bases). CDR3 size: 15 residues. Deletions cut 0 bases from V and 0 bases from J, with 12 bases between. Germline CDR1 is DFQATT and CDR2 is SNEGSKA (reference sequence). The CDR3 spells CSARDYSSVSYEQYF. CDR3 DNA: TGCAGTGCTAGAGATTATAGTAGCGTCTCCTACGAGCAGTACTTC.

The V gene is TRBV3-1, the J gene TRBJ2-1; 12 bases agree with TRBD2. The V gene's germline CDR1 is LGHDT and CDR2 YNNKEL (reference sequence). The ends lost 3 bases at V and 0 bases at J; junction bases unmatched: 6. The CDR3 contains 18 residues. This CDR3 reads CASSHPGLAGSSYNEQFF. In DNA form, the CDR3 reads TGTGCCAGCAGCCATCCGGGACTAGCGGGTAGCTCCTACAATGAGCAGTTCTTC.

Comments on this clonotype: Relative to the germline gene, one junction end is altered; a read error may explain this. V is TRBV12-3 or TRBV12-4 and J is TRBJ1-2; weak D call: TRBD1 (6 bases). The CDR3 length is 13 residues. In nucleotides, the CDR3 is TGTCCCAGCAGCCCCGACAGGCCAGGGGGCTACACCTTC. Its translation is CPSSPDRPGGYTF.

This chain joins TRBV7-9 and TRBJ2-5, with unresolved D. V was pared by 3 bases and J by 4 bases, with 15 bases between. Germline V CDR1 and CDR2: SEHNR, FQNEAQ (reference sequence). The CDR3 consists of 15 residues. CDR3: CASSLVGSDRETQYF. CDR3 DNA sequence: TGTGCCAGCAGCTTGGTGGGTAGTGATCGAGAGACCCAGTACTTC.

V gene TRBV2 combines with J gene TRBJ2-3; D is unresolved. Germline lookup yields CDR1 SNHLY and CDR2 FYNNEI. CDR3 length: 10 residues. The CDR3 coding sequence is TGTGCTATTAACACAGATACGCAGTATTTT. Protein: CAINTDTQYF.

CDR3 loop: CSGAGGSTGELFF. In DNA form, the CDR3 reads TGCAGCGGAGCGGGAGGAAGCACCGGGGAGCTGTTTTTT. J is TRBJ2-2 and V is TRBV29-1; 9 nucleotides match TRBD2. Germline V gene lookup returns CDR1 SQVTM and CDR2 ANQGSEA. CDR3 size: 13 residues. Losses at the gene ends were 7 bases for V and 4 bases for J; bases not matched to a gene: 4.

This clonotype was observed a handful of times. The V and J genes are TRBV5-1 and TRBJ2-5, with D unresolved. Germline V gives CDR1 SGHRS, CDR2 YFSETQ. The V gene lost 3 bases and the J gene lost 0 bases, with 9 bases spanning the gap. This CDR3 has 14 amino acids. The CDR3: CASSSNSYQETQYF. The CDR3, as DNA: TGCGCCAGCAGCTCCAACTCGTACCAAGAGACCCAGTACTTC.

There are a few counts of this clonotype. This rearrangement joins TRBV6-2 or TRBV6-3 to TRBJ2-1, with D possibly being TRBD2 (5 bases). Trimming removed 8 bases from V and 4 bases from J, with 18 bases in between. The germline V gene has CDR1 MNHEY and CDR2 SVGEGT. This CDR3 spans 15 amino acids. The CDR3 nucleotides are TGTGCCAGCCATGGGAGCGAGACTCCTTACAATGAGCAGTTCTTC. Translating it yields CASHGSETPYNEQFF.

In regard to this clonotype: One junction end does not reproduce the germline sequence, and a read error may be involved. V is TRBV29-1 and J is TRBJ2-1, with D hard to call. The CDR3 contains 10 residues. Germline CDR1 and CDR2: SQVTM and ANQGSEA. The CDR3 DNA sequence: TGCAGCGTTCCAGAGAATGAGCACTTCTTC. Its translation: CSVPENEHFF.

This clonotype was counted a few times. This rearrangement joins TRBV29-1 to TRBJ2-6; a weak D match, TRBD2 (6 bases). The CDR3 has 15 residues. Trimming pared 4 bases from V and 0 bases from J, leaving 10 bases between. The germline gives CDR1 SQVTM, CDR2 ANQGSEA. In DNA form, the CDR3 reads TGCAGCGTTGTCGGGGGTTCCTCTGGGGCCAACGTCCTGACTTTC. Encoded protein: CSVVGGSSGANVLTF. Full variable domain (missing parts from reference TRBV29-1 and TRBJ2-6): SAVISQKPSRDICQRGTSLTIQCQVDSQVTMMFWYRQQPGQSLTLIATANQGSEATYESGFVIDKFPISRPNLTFSTLTVSNMSPEDSSIYLCSVVGGSSGANVLTFGAGSRLTVL.

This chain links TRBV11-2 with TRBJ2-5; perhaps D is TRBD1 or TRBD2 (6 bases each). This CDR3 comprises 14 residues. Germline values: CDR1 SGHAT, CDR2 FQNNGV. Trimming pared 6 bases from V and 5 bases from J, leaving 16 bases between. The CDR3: CASRIGVGGETQYF. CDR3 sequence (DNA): TGTGCCAGCAGGATCGGGGTGGGGGGCGAGACCCAGTACTTC.